This T cell receptor beta chain was sequenced during a study of shared clonotypes between healthy human individuals. This clone is a singleton in its sample. Other nucleotide sequences in the sample specify the same CDR3. It was about 190 ng DNA, 25,000 to 35,000 T cell genomes, that sorted-subset replicate PCRs used. The data were produced by immunoSEQ multiplex PCR, yet TCRdb's version contains in-frame clones alone and is incomplete. The data show 2,500,000 or so clones, just over 90% seen once. Germline CDR1 MNHEY, CDR2 SVGAGI. The CDR3 has 13 amino acids. V trimming: 4 bases; J trimming: 3 bases; junction bases outside the gene matches: 3.

The source of this sequence is a man between 18 and 29 years old in good health. The chain has TRBV6-5 and TRBJ2-7; TRBD1 matches 7 bases. Sequencing was carried out using naive CD4+ T cells sorted from blood. Specified subset: CD45RA+ positively selected. CDR3 loop: CASSLGQHYEQYF. The CDR3 bases are TGTGCCAGCAGTTTGGGACAGCACTACGAGCAGTACTTC.